This TCR beta chain was profiled in a study of blood T cells in healthy people across ages. Study at large: Using template switching, researchers captured about one barcoded beta molecule for each two T cells.

Primed by a sample-barcoded 5' primer and a J-beta primer mix, a second PCR proceeded for about 7 to 11 cycles. Each TCR beta cDNA got a 12-nucleotide random molecular identifier. TCRdb re-derived calls from the 5' RACE reads in MiXCR, one entry per CDR3 protein. The table includes about 2 million distinct CDR3 sequences, roughly 52% detected once. In its sample, this clonotype was seen a few times. Antigen specificity is unknown. Germline CDR1 and CDR2: SGHRS and YFSETQ. Germline trimming cut 0 bases from V and 4 bases from J; bases unmatched to any gene: 10. The CDR3 extends over 18 amino acids. Study findings and constraints: The CMV status of each donor remained undetermined, and this could have confounded shifts in expanded clonotypes.

The chain recombines TRBV5-1 with TRBJ2-1, with 10 positions matching TRBD2. The TCR comes from a woman aged 40-49 years in good health. The specimen was blood. DNA of the CDR3: TGCGCCAGCAGCTTGGGTCCTCTCGCTAGCGGGGGTTACAATGAGCAGTTCTTC. Amino acid sequence: CASSLGPLASGGYNEQFF.